One T cell receptor beta chain is described in this entry. Sample time point: patch test 1, 2 weeks after DPC sensitization. Noted treatment: therapeutic diphenylcyclopropenone sensitization with weekly scalp DPC. TCRdb reprocessed the RACE reads with MiXCR, giving one entry per CDR3 protein. Among approximately 350,000 distinct CDR3 sequences listed, around 7% were seen once. The sample belongs to a study of human T cells and chemical hapten exposure. In germline, CDR1 is SGHDN, CDR2 FVKESK. This CDR3 spans 14 amino acids. The V end lost 1 base, the J end lost 4 bases, and 8 bases lay between the germline ends.

The chain carries TRBV14 and TRBJ2-1; TRBD2 is a possible D gene (6 bases). The material sequenced was whole blood, taken in connection with sensitization to the hapten diphenylcyclopropenone (DPC). The TCR was taken from a woman between 18 and 29 years old with alopecia areata. Some clones in this sample may be carry-over from other donors' samples. Here the CDR3 reads CASSQVSGYNEQFF. DNA for the CDR3: TGTGCCAGCAGCCAAGTTAGCGGATACAATGAGCAGTTCTTC. Together with reference TRBV14 and TRBJ2-1, the CDR3 gives the full variable domain: EAGVTQFPSHSVIEKGQTVTLRCDPISGHDNLYWYRRVMGKEIKFLLHFVKESKQDESGMPNNRFLAERTGGTYSTLKVQPAELEDSGVYFCASSQVSGYNEQFFGPGTRLTVL.